These 32 T cell receptor beta chains came from one sample sequenced in a study of T cell responses to AZD1222 COVID-19 vaccine. Sequenced by immunoSEQ multiplex PCR; TCRdb stores in-frame clones only, minus some. Seen here are 150,000 to 170,000 clones, approximately 90% observed once, and the top ten hold 2.5% to 4%. The sequenced sample was peripheral blood, obtained on day 0 of AZD1222 vaccination. All receptors derive from an adult in good health.

The V gene is TRBV25-1, the J gene TRBJ2-1; 11 bases agree with TRBD1. CDR1 and CDR2 from the germline V gene are MGHDK and SYGVNS. J gave up 6 bases and V 6 bases, and 1 base lay outside the gene matches. The CDR3 is 13 residues long. The CDR3 bases are TGTGCCAGCAGGGACAGGGGGCTCAATGAGCAGTTCTTC. Residues: CASRDRGLNEQFF.

The rearrangement uses TRBV12-3 or TRBV12-4 and TRBJ2-7, with no clear D. The V and J ends lost 3 bases and 3 bases respectively, with 6 bases between them. This CDR3 contains 12 residues. The CDR3 sequence: CASSFWGYEQYF. The CDR3 bases are TGTGCCAGCAGTTTCTGGGGCTACGAGCAGTACTTC.

The V call is TRBV5-8, the J call TRBJ1-2; no clear D gene. V gave up 0 bases and J gave up 3 bases, with 9 bases separating them. Germline CDR1 and CDR2: SGHTS and YDEGEE. The CDR3 loop spans 14 amino acids. CDR3 DNA: TGTGCCAGCAGCTTGGCATACACAGACTATGGCTACACCTTC. Translating it yields CASSLAYTDYGYTF.

The gene calls are TRBV19 and TRBJ2-4; D remains ambiguous. The V end lost 0 bases, the J end lost 0 bases, and 6 bases lay between the germline ends. The CDR3 sequence is 15 residues long. Germline CDR1 reads LNHDA; CDR2 reads SQIVND (reference sequence). Written as DNA, the CDR3 is TGTGCCAGTAGTATAGACGTAGTAGCCAAAAACATTCAGTACTTC. This codes for CASSIDVVAKNIQYF.

A single count supports this clone. V is TRBV7-2 and J is TRBJ1-5, with 8 bases lining up with TRBD1. The J call may be faulty, since TRBJ2-3 better matches the DNA end. The CDR3 is 15 amino acids. Per germline, CDR1 SGHTA and CDR2 FQGNSA. The CDR3 DNA follows: TGTGCCAGCAGCTTAAGGGACAGGCTCAATCAGCCCCAGTATTTT. It encodes CASSLRDRLNQPQYF.

The chain employs TRBV4-1 and TRBJ2-4, with 9 bases lining up with TRBD1. This CDR3 comprises 15 residues. V dropped 3 bases and J dropped 12; count of bases not matched to a gene: 12. Germline assignment: CDR1 MGHRA and CDR2 YSYEKL. CDR3 nucleotide sequence: TGCGCCAGCAGCCAGGACCCCGGGACAGGGTTCAGTCAGTACTTC. Encoded protein: CASSQDPGTGFSQYF.

The chain couples TRBV18 to TRBJ2-6, with D tentatively TRBD1 (5 bases). The CDR3 has 17 residues. V shed 8 bases and J shed 0 bases, with 17 bases lying between them. Germline V gene lookup returns CDR1 KGHSH and CDR2 LQKENI. The CDR3 nucleotides are TGTGCCAGCGACAGAGGTGCGCGATTCTCTGGGGCCAACGTCCTGACTTTC. Amino acids: CASDRGARFSGANVLTF.

The chain couples TRBV28 to TRBJ1-1; weak D call: TRBD1 (6 bases). The CDR3 runs 15 residues. Trimming left V 6 bases short and J 0 bases short, with 14 bases between. CDR1 MDHEN and CDR2 SYDVKM come from the germline V gene. The CDR3 bases are TGTGCCAGCAGCATACTGGACAGCCTGAACACTGAAGCTTTCTTT. As protein: CASSILDSLNTEAFF.

The chain recombines TRBV21-1 with TRBJ1-3. TRBV21-1 is given as a pseudogene. The length of the CDR3 is 14 residues. The CDR3 sequence is CASSTRKSGNTIYF. CDR3 nucleotides: TGTGCCAGCAGCACCCGGAAGTCTGGAAACACCATATATTTT.

V gene TRBV3-1 (or the pseudogene TRBV3-2) combines with J gene TRBJ1-5; 10 nucleotides agree with TRBD1. The CDR3 length is 17 residues. The germline V gene has CDR1 LGHDT and CDR2 YNNKEL (reference sequence). V trimming: 0 bases; J trimming: 3 bases; junction bases outside the gene matches: 5. CDR3 amino acids: CASSQDKGQGNNQPQHF. DNA for the CDR3: TGTGCCAGCAGCCAAGATAAGGGACAGGGGAACAATCAGCCCCAGCATTTT.

The V call is TRBV7-2, the J call TRBJ1-2; D may be TRBD1 (6 bases). The CDR3 covers 14 residues. Germline V gene data show CDR1 as SGHTA and CDR2 as FQGNSA. The V and J ends lost 5 bases and 6 bases respectively, with 16 bases between them. The DNA for the CDR3 is TGTGCCAGCAGCAAGCTACAGGGAACTGATGGCTACACCTTC. As protein: CASSKLQGTDGYTF.

The gene calls are TRBV7-9 and TRBJ2-5, with D possibly being TRBD1 (6 bases). Germline-derived CDR1 and CDR2 are SEHNR and FQNEAQ (reference sequence). Deletions cut 4 bases from V and 4 bases from J, with 16 bases between. The CDR3 is made up of 15 amino acids. The CDR3 DNA reads TGTGCCAGCAGCTCCTATGTACTAGGGGGAGAGACCCAGTACTTC. This encodes CASSSYVLGGETQYF.

The chain has TRBV6-5 and TRBJ2-5; D remains ambiguous. The V end lost 4 bases, the J end lost 5 bases, and 8 bases lay between the germline ends. The CDR3 is 12 amino acids. Germline assignment: CDR1 MNHEY and CDR2 SVGAGI. For the CDR3, the DNA is TGTGCCAGCAGTTTCCCCGGGGAGACCCAGTACTTC. Its translation is CASSFPGETQYF.

In its sample, this clone was seen a few times. The V gene is TRBV18, the J gene TRBJ2-5; 10 bases are a match to TRBD1. With 3 bases clipped from V and 3 bases from J, the junction kept 4 bases outside the gene matches. This CDR3 contains 15 residues. CDR1 and CDR2 from the germline V gene are KGHSH and LQKENI. CDR3 loop: CASSPRQGAEETQYF. CDR3 nucleotides: TGTGCCAGCTCACCCCGACAGGGGGCTGAAGAGACCCAGTACTTC.

The rearrangement joins TRBV5-1 to TRBJ1-2; TRBD1 is a possible D gene (5 bases). The germline V gene has CDR1 SGHRS and CDR2 YFSETQ. This CDR3 is built from 13 residues. The V end was cut by 4 bases, the J end by 3 bases, with 10 bases between. The CDR3 loop is CASSRGHDYGYTF. CDR3 in DNA: TGCGCCAGCAGCCGGGGCCACGACTATGGCTACACCTTC.

This rearrangement joins TRBV5-5 to TRBJ1-5; D possibly corresponds to TRBD1 (6 bases). The CDR3 is 14 residues long. Per germline, CDR1 SGHKS and CDR2 YYEKEE (reference sequence). Trimming cost V 2 bases and J 12 bases, with 18 bases left between them. The CDR3 sequence is CASSFTGSSTLQHF. CDR3 DNA: TGTGCCAGCAGCTTTACAGGGAGTTCCACCCTCCAGCATTTT.

The V call is TRBV19, the J call TRBJ1-1; TRBD1 might be the D (6 bases). V dropped 7 bases and J dropped 8 bases, with 8 bases sitting between them. The CDR3 runs to 10 residues. Germline CDR1 and CDR2: LNHDA and SQIVND (reference sequence). The CDR3 bases are TGTGCCAGTATGGACAGAGAAGCTTTCTTT. Translation gives CASMDREAFF. Looking up the rest from reference TRBV19 and TRBJ1-1 gives the full variable domain: DGGITQSPKYLFRKEGQNVTLSCEQNLNHDAMYWYRQDPGQGLRLIYYSQIVNDFQKGDIAEGYSVSREKKESFPLTVTSAQKNPTAFYLCASMDREAFFGQGTRLTVV.

The chain links TRBV2 to TRBJ2-1, with 7 bases identical to TRBD2. The CDR3 extends over 14 amino acids. The V segment lost 7 bases and the J segment 8 bases; nucleotides outside the gene matches: 11. The germline gives CDR1 SNHLY, CDR2 FYNNEI. The CDR3 DNA reads TGTGCCAGCACCCGGGGCGTGGGAGGGGATGAGCAGTTCTTC. This gives the protein CASTRGVGGDEQFF.

This sequence joins TRBV29-1 and TRBJ1-5; 10 bases align to TRBD1. This CDR3 is built from 14 residues. V dropped 7 bases and J dropped 5; count of bases not matched to a gene: 8. The germline V gene has CDR1 SQVTM and CDR2 ANQGSEA. The CDR3 sequence: CSARTGGFDQPQHF. The DNA of the CDR3 is TGCAGCGCTAGGACAGGGGGTTTTGATCAGCCCCAGCATTTT.

J is TRBJ1-2 and V is TRBV19; a possible D gene is TRBD1 (5 bases). The CDR3 sequence is 15 residues long. CDR1 and CDR2 (germline): LNHDA, SQIVND (reference sequence). Trimming took 6 bases from V and 6 from J, leaving 20 bases between them. The CDR3, as DNA: TGTGCCAGTAGGGGGCCCTGGGTCCCGCAGAATGGCTACACCTTC. Amino acid sequence: CASRGPWVPQNGYTF.

The V and J genes are TRBV9 and TRBJ1-2, with D maybe TRBD1 (6 bases). The CDR3 sequence is 15 residues long. Trimming removed 3 bases from V and 5 bases from J, with 17 bases in between. Germline CDR1 SGDLS, CDR2 YYNGEE. CDR3 residues: CASSAVTRTVYGYTF. The CDR3, as DNA: TGTGCCAGCAGCGCCGTTACTAGGACAGTATATGGCTACACCTTC.

The chain carries TRBV3-1 (or the pseudogene TRBV3-2) and TRBJ2-1; 10 positions match TRBD1. The ends lost 2 bases at V and 15 bases at J; junction bases unmatched: 19. Per germline, CDR1 LGHDT and CDR2 YNNKEL (reference sequence). CDR3 length: 17 amino acids. CDR3 nucleotides: TGTGCCAGCAGCCAACCCCCTCGACAGGGGGCGCACATAGAAGGGTTCTTC. Encoded protein: CASSQPPRQGAHIEGFF.

This clone was recorded only once. The chain combines TRBV4-1 with TRBJ1-2; D is undetermined. The CDR3 runs to 16 residues. CDR1 and CDR2 (germline): MGHRA, YSYEKL. Between the trimmed V and J ends, which lost 1 base and 4 bases, there was a span of 16 bases. CDR3 DNA: TGCGCCAGCAGCCAAGGGAGAACGTTGCTTGGCTATGGCTACACCTTC. It is translated as CASSQGRTLLGYGYTF.

The chain has TRBV12-3 or TRBV12-4 and TRBJ1-2; D may be TRBD1 (6 bases). V lost 4 bases to trimming and J lost 4 bases, with 10 bases between them. This CDR3 has 13 amino acids. The CDR3 nucleotides read TGTGCCAGCAGTTCCGGGACACCCTATGGCTACACCTTC. Encoded protein: CASSSGTPYGYTF.

V is TRBV6-5 and J is TRBJ2-7, with D unresolved. This CDR3 comprises 12 residues. The germline CDR1 and CDR2 sequences are MNHEY and SVGAGI. Trimming removed 4 bases at V and 2 bases at J, with 6 bases between. Here the CDR3 DNA reads TGTGCCAGCAGTTCGGGTCCCTACGAGCAGTACTTC. As protein: CASSSGPYEQYF.

This chain connects TRBV10-3 to TRBJ2-3; D tentatively fits TRBD1 or TRBD2 (5 bases each). V was pared by 3 bases and J by 6 bases, with 10 bases between. CDR3 length equals 13 residues. Germline V CDR1 and CDR2: ENHRY, SYGVKD. The CDR3 is CAISDGGTDTQYF. In nucleotides, the CDR3 is TGTGCCATCAGTGATGGTGGGACGGATACGCAGTATTTT.

The chain employs TRBV5-6 and TRBJ1-2; no firm D call. CDR3 length: 16 amino acids. CDR1 is SGHDT, CDR2 YYEEEE, per germline. V was clipped by 2 bases and J by 4 bases, with 18 bases between them. The CDR3 DNA is TGTGCCAGCAGCTTTTTATCCGACTTGGGAGCCTATGGCTACACCTTC. Translated, it gives CASSFLSDLGAYGYTF.

J is TRBJ1-2 and V is TRBV3-1 (or the pseudogene TRBV3-2); 8 bases agree with TRBD1. This CDR3 is built from 13 residues. Germline V gene sequence: CDR1 LGHDT, CDR2 YNNKEL (reference sequence). Losses at the gene ends were 4 bases for V and 4 bases for J; bases not matched to a gene: 2. The CDR3 spells CASSRGQGYGYTF. The CDR3 region has the DNA TGTGCCAGCAGCCGAGGACAGGGCTATGGCTACACCTTC.

J is TRBJ2-1 and V is TRBV7-2, with D possibly TRBD2 on 6 matching bases. Trimming took 0 bases from V and 6 from J, leaving 12 bases between them. This CDR3 region has 15 residues. Per the germline V gene, CDR1 is SGHTA and CDR2 is FQGNSA. Here the CDR3 DNA reads TGTGCCAGCAGCTTAGCCGGCGGGGTCGGCAATGAGCAGTTCTTC. It specifies CASSLAGGVGNEQFF.

V is TRBV7-9 and J is TRBJ1-4; maybe TRBD1 (6 bases). The length of the CDR3 is 16 residues. The germline V and J ends were trimmed by 0 bases and 4 bases, with 12 bases remaining between them. The germline gives CDR1 SEHNR, CDR2 FQNEAQ (reference sequence). The CDR3 protein is CASSLAGGDINEKLFF. Written as DNA, the CDR3 is TGTGCCAGCAGCTTAGCAGGGGGAGATATTAATGAAAAACTGTTTTTT.

The V call is TRBV7-9, the J call TRBJ2-7; D assignment may be TRBD1 or TRBD2 (6 bases each). Germline V gene data show CDR1 as SEHNR and CDR2 as FQNEAQ (reference sequence). The CDR3 is 13 amino acids. Trimming stripped 4 bases from V and 6 bases from J, with 13 bases between. CDR3 region: CASSSEGEVEQYF. As DNA, the CDR3 is TGTGCCAGCAGCTCGGAGGGGGAGGTCGAGCAGTACTTC.

The V and J genes are TRBV5-1 and TRBJ2-7, with D tentatively TRBD1 (6 bases). The germline CDR1 and CDR2 sequences are SGHRS and YFSETQ. The CDR3 runs 15 residues. V was trimmed by 3 bases and J by 0 bases, leaving 13 bases between them. The CDR3 region is CASSSGRGVSYEQYF. The CDR3 bases are TGCGCCAGCAGCTCCGGCAGGGGTGTCTCCTACGAGCAGTACTTC.